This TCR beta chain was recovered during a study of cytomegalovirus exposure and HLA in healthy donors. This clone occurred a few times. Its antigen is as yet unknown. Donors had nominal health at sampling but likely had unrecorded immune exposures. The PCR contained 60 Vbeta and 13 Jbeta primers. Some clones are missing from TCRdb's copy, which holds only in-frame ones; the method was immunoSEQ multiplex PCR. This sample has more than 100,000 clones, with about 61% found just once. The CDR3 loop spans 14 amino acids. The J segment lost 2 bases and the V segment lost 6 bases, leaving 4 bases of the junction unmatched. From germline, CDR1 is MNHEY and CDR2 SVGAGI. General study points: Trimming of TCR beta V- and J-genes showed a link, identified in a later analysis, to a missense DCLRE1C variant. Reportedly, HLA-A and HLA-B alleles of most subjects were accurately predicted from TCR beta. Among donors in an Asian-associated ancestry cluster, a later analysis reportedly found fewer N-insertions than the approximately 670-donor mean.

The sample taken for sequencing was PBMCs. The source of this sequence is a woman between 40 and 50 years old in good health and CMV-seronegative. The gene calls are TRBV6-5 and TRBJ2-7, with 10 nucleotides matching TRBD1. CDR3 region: CASRPGTGAYEQYF. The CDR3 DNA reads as TGTGCCAGCAGGCCCGGGACAGGGGCCTACGAGCAGTACTTC.